The clone carrying this TCR beta chain showed up just a few times. This record belongs to a study of blood T cell repertoires in COVID-19. Study summary: PBMCs, B-cell-depleted T cells, or T cells provided the cDNA or gDNA that made up the material.

As handled by the study authors: Estimated nucleated cell counts came from reference gene primer amplification. Method: immunoSEQ multiplex PCR; TCRdb's copy keeps in-frame clones and lacks some. D and trimming come from the DNA, and the V and J calls and clone size come from that table. The data contain some 290,000 clones, about 86% of them seen just once; the ten biggest clones take up about 3.2%. V was clipped by 9 bases and J by 4 bases, with 12 bases between them. Germline CDR1 LNHDA, CDR2 SQIVND (reference sequence). There are 12 residues in the CDR3. This clonotype was sampled from a woman aged 55 to 70 with active or convalescent COVID-19. Sequencing used peripheral blood. The chain joins TRBV19 to TRBJ1-2; D unclear. As DNA, the CDR3 is TGTGCCAGCCAAGACACTCTCTATGGCTACACCTTC. Translated: CASQDTLYGYTF.